The present T cell receptor beta chain was sequenced within a study of early T cells in non-severe SARS-CoV-2 infection. Study overall: Unsorted whole-blood RNA was sequenced in bulk, leaving chains unpaired.

This CDR3 contains 13 residues. Germline CDR1 and CDR2: MNHEY and SVGEGT. Trimming took 7 bases from V and 1 from J, leaving 10 bases between them. This clonotype has a count of ten or more. No antigen is known for it. The TCR library protocol attached unique molecular identifiers to the individual cDNA molecules. TCRdb itself ran the 5' RACE reads through MiXCR, one entry per CDR3 protein. The sample shows 20,000 to 25,000 distinct CDR3 sequences, 4.5% to 5% of them seen only once. Broader study findings: Anti-spike CD8 specificities were favored by VDJdb matching, whose results missed private and CD4 specificities.

The chain recombines TRBV6-2 or TRBV6-3 with TRBJ1-1; tentatively, D is TRBD1 (6 bases). The specimen sequenced was whole blood. The source of this sequence is an adult who was a healthcare worker with PCR-confirmed SARS-CoV-2 infection or an uninfected control (not recorded which). The CDR3 spells CASTRGGNTEAFF. CDR3 bases: TGTGCCAGCACGAGGGGGGGGAACACTGAAGCTTTCTTT.